The clone carrying this T cell receptor beta chain was counted ten times or more. The sample comes from a study of neurological immune-mediated disorders. V gave up 4 bases and J gave up 2 bases, with 9 bases separating them. The CDR3 contains 13 residues. The germline V gene encodes CDR1 SGHDT and CDR2 YYEEEE. The cDNA came from 5'RACE with 10-nucleotide random UMIs. Each CDR3 protein is one row after TCRdb ran MiXCR on the 5' RACE reads. The sample carries roughly 70,000 distinct CDR3 sequences, approximately 4.1% recorded once. The J gene is TRBJ1-2, the V gene TRBV5-6; possible D gene TRBD1, 6 bases. Source material: PBMCs. The receptor comes from a man between 25 and 39 years old with multiple sclerosis. CDR3 nucleotides: TGTGCCAGCAGCCGGGACACCAACTATGGCTACACCTTC. Translated, it gives CASSRDTNYGYTF.